The 32 T cell receptor beta chains presented below share a single source sample, sequenced in a study of Ad26.COV2.S vaccination and SARS-CoV-2 variants. Described treatment: around 19 received Ad26.COV2.S at low or high dose, single or two shots; roughly 5 received placebo; per-sample allocation not given. Repertoires come from day 63 after the first vaccine or placebo injection. Assay used: immunoSEQ multiplex PCR; TCRdb lists only in-frame clones, some missing. The sample shows 410,000 or so clones, more than 80% of them seen only once. The material was peripheral blood, obtained in a trial of Ad26.COV2.S vaccine versus placebo. Receptors were obtained from a person between 18 and 65 years old who received the Ad26.COV2.S COVID-19 vaccine or a placebo.

The chain recombines TRBV29-1 with TRBJ1-1; no clear D gene. The CDR3 totals 13 residues. Germline values: CDR1 SQVTM, CDR2 ANQGSEA. With 6 bases removed from V and 1 base from J, the gap between germline ends came to 12 bases. In nucleotides, the CDR3 is TGCAGCGTGGTGGTACTCCCGAACACTGAAGCTTTCTTT. Translating it yields CSVVVLPNTEAFF.

In DNA, the CDR3 is TGTGCCAGCAGTGGGGAAGGTCTTTCCTACAATGAGCAGTTCTTC. This translates into CASSGEGLSYNEQFF. The rearrangement links TRBV2 to TRBJ2-1; no clear D. V shed 4 bases and J shed 1 base, with 11 bases lying between them. The germline CDR1 and CDR2 sequences are SNHLY and FYNNEI. The CDR3 totals 15 residues.

V and J are TRBV7-8 and TRBJ2-7; D remains unclear. The CDR3 has 13 amino acids. Germline assignment: CDR1 SGHVS and CDR2 FQNEAQ. The V end was cut by 3 bases, the J end by 0 bases, with 6 bases between. CDR3 protein: CASSFSPSYEQYF. For the CDR3, the DNA is TGTGCCAGCAGCTTTTCCCCCTCCTACGAGCAGTACTTC. Supplemented by reference TRBV7-8 and TRBJ2-7, the full variable domain reads GAGVSQSPRYKVAKRGQDVALRCDPISGHVSLFWYQQALGQGPEFLTYFQNEAQLDKSGLPSDRFFAERPEGSVSTLKIQRTQQEDSAVYLCASSFSPSYEQYFGPGTRLTVT.

The chain carries TRBV7-2 and TRBJ1-4; 9 bases are shared with TRBD1. The CDR3 runs 12 residues. Per the germline V gene, CDR1 is SGHTA and CDR2 is FQGNSA. J gave up 15 bases and V 4 bases, and 6 bases lay outside the gene matches. The CDR3 is CASSSGQGVLFF. In nucleotides, the CDR3 is TGTGCCAGCAGCTCGGGACAGGGAGTATTGTTTTTT.

The chain recombines TRBV5-1 with TRBJ1-1, with a weak D call TRBD1 (5 bases). Germline loops: CDR1 SGHRS, CDR2 YFSETQ. Trimming shortened V by 4 bases and J by 4 bases, and 23 bases separated the two germline ends. The length of the CDR3 is 17 residues. The CDR3 protein is CASSGQGAASGGTEAFF. As DNA, the CDR3 is TGCGCCAGCAGCGGTCAAGGGGCGGCTAGCGGTGGCACTGAAGCTTTCTTT.

The CDR3 region has the DNA TGTGCCAGCATCTCCGGGACTAGCGACCCCAGGACCCAGTACTTC. Its translation is CASISGTSDPRTQYF. The chain recombines TRBV6-6 with TRBJ2-5, with 10 bases identical to TRBD2. V was clipped by 7 bases and J by 7 bases; unmatched bases: 12. The CDR3 runs 15 residues. CDR1 and CDR2 (germline): MNHNY, SVGAGI (reference sequence).

The genes are TRBV29-1 and TRBJ1-4, with TRBD1 as a possible D gene (5 bases). V was cut by 2 bases and J by 8 bases, with 21 bases left in between. The germline V gene encodes CDR1 SQVTM and CDR2 ANQGSEA. This CDR3 contains 16 residues. CDR3 in amino acids: CSVEWGGNGQPEKLFF. The DNA for the CDR3 is TGCAGCGTTGAATGGGGGGGAAACGGTCAACCGGAAAAACTGTTTTTT.

The rearrangement uses TRBV7-9 and TRBJ2-5, with TRBD2 matching over 8 bases. CDR3 length: 13 residues. CDR1 is SEHNR, CDR2 FQNEAQ, per germline (reference sequence). The V gene end was trimmed by 5 bases and the J gene end by 4 bases; junction bases not matched to a gene: 3. This CDR3 reads CASSTGGIETQYF. The DNA of the CDR3 is TGTGCCAGCAGCACGGGGGGGATAGAGACCCAGTACTTC.

The chain is built from TRBV4-1 and TRBJ1-3; D is unresolved. This CDR3 contains 17 residues. Germline V CDR1 and CDR2: MGHRA, YSYEKL. The V and J ends lost 4 bases and 3 bases respectively, with 19 bases between them. The DNA of the CDR3 is TGCGCCAGCAGCCCACGATCTCGGGTCGACGGTGGAAACACCATATATTTT. Its protein is CASSPRSRVDGGNTIYF.

The chain links TRBV7-6 to TRBJ2-5; 13 bases match TRBD2. CDR1 and CDR2 (germline): SGHVS, FNYEAQ. Trimming cost V 3 bases and J 3 bases; bases outside gene matches: 4. This CDR3 region has 16 residues. DNA for the CDR3: TGTGCCAGCAGCTTTCGACTAGCGGGAGGAAAAGAGACCCAGTACTTC. Its protein is CASSFRLAGGKETQYF.

The genes are TRBV6-5 and TRBJ1-1, with TRBD1 as a possible D gene (6 bases). V was clipped by 10 bases and J by 0 bases, with 15 bases between them. Looked up from germline, CDR1 is MNHEY and CDR2 is SVGAGI. The CDR3 is 14 residues long. CDR3 DNA sequence: TGTGCCAACGACAGGACTCCATTGAACACTGAAGCTTTCTTT. Translation gives CANDRTPLNTEAFF.

As to this clone: Other DNA sequences in this specimen translate into the identical CDR3. The gene calls are TRBV7-9 and TRBJ1-5, with D unclear. Germline V CDR1 and CDR2: SEHNR, FQNEAQ (reference sequence). V was cut by 5 bases and J by 2 bases, with 4 bases left in between. This CDR3 is 12 amino acids long. CDR3 sequence: CASSLGNQPQHF. In DNA, the CDR3 is TGTGCCAGCAGCCTCGGCAATCAGCCCCAGCATTTT.

V is TRBV18 and J is TRBJ2-2, with 7 bases matching TRBD1. Trimming cost V 1 base and J 6 bases; bases outside gene matches: 11. The CDR3 has 17 amino acids. The germline V gene has CDR1 KGHSH and CDR2 LQKENI. DNA for the CDR3: TGTGCCAGCTCACCACGGCTACAGGGGTCGCATCCCGGGGAGCTGTTTTTT. This codes for CASSPRLQGSHPGELFF.

V usage is TRBV9 and J usage is TRBJ1-1, with 7 bases that match TRBD1. V gave up 4 bases and J gave up 4 bases; unmatched junction bases: 4. The CDR3 sequence is 13 residues long. Per germline, CDR1 SGDLS and CDR2 YYNGEE. The CDR3 nucleotides are TGTGCCAGCAGCACGCGACAGGGCACTGAAGCTTTCTTT. Translated: CASSTRQGTEAFF.

The chain has TRBV5-6 and TRBJ2-3; D remains ambiguous. The CDR3 loop spans 15 amino acids. Germline-derived CDR1 and CDR2 are SGHDT and YYEEEE. V shed 2 bases and J shed 0 bases, with 10 bases lying between them. CDR3 protein: CASSFFGPSTDTQYF. CDR3 nucleotide sequence: TGTGCCAGCAGCTTTTTTGGACCAAGCACAGATACGCAGTATTTT.

The chain carries TRBV3-1 (or the pseudogene TRBV3-2) and TRBJ2-2; 10 positions match TRBD2. This CDR3 has 15 residues. Trimming took 4 bases from V and 7 from J; bases not matched to a gene: 6. CDR1 and CDR2 from the germline V gene are LGHDT and YNNKEL (reference sequence). The CDR3 is CASSPPTSGYGELFF. The CDR3 DNA sequence: TGTGCCAGCAGCCCCCCGACTAGCGGGTACGGGGAGCTGTTTTTT.

The rearrangement uses TRBV19 and TRBJ2-5; 7 bases match TRBD2. Germline V gene sequence: CDR1 LNHDA, CDR2 SQIVND (reference sequence). The CDR3 extends over 13 amino acids. J lost 4 bases, V lost 7 bases, and 6 bases had no gene match. The CDR3 DNA reads as TGTGCCAGTATGGGGCCGGGGGGAGAGACCCAGTACTTC. Translating it yields CASMGPGGETQYF.

V usage is TRBV4-1 and J usage is TRBJ2-1; D is possibly TRBD2 (6 bases). The CDR3 consists of 17 residues. V gave up 4 bases and J gave up 2 bases, with 18 bases separating them. Germline loops: CDR1 MGHRA, CDR2 YSYEKL. The CDR3 loop reads CASSPEGMSVAYNEQFF. The CDR3 nucleotides read TGCGCCAGCAGCCCGGAGGGGATGTCAGTGGCCTACAATGAGCAGTTCTTC.

This sequence joins TRBV7-9 and TRBJ1-6; TRBD1 might be the D (5 bases). V was clipped by 5 bases and J by 10 bases, with 12 bases between them. The CDR3 is 13 residues long. Germline-derived CDR1 and CDR2 are SEHNR and FQNEAQ (reference sequence). CDR3 sequence: CASSPGLGSPLHF. CDR3 nucleotides: TGTGCCAGCAGCCCAGGGTTGGGGTCACCCCTCCACTTT.

The J gene is TRBJ1-5, the V gene TRBV6-5; no clear D gene. Germline lookup yields CDR1 MNHEY and CDR2 SVGAGI. Trimming pared 6 bases from V and 0 bases from J, leaving 12 bases between. CDR3 size: 15 residues. The CDR3 protein is CASSPGLYSNQPQHF. CDR3 sequence (DNA): TGTGCCAGCAGCCCCGGACTCTATAGCAATCAGCCCCAGCATTTT.

The rearrangement joins TRBV18 to TRBJ2-5; 7 bases are shared with TRBD1. V shed 2 bases and J 2 bases; nucleotides not matched to a gene: 5. The CDR3 sequence is 15 residues long. Looked up from germline, CDR1 is KGHSH and CDR2 is LQKENI. DNA for the CDR3: TGTGCCAGCTCACCAGGGACAGTTGCACAAGAGACCCAGTACTTC. Encoded protein: CASSPGTVAQETQYF.

The chain employs TRBV19 and TRBJ1-1, with 11 bases aligning to TRBD1. The CDR3 is 17 residues long. The V and J ends lost 6 bases and 1 base, in that order; junction bases with no gene match: 10. Germline V gene sequence: CDR1 LNHDA, CDR2 SQIVND (reference sequence). CDR3 sequence (DNA): TGTGCCAGTAGATACGCCGGGACAGGGGGAGAGAACACTGAAGCTTTCTTT. Translation gives CASRYAGTGGENTEAFF.

This clone was seen once. The CDR3 region has the DNA TGTGCCTGGACGTTGACAGGGGGCTTTTTTAACACTGAAGCTTTCTTT. It encodes CAWTLTGGFFNTEAFF. The rearrangement joins TRBV30 to TRBJ1-1, with 10 bases aligning to TRBD1. The V and J ends lost 4 bases and 2 bases, in that order; junction bases with no gene match: 10. Germline lookup yields CDR1 GTSNPN and CDR2 SVGIG (reference sequence). The CDR3 spans 16 residues.

The chain carries TRBV6-2 or TRBV6-3 and TRBJ1-5; D perhaps matches TRBD1 (5 bases). The germline CDR1 and CDR2 sequences are MNHEY and SVGEGT. There are 14 residues in the CDR3. Trimming shortened V by 4 bases and J by 3 bases, and 10 bases separated the two germline ends. CDR3 protein: CASSSPGYNQPQHF. For the CDR3, the DNA is TGTGCCAGCAGTTCCCCAGGGTACAATCAGCCCCAGCATTTT.

This rearrangement joins TRBV4-1 to TRBJ2-7; a possible D gene is TRBD1 (6 bases). Germline V lookup: CDR1 MGHRA, CDR2 YSYEKL. This CDR3 comprises 14 residues. V lost 4 bases, J lost 2 bases, and 12 bases lay in between. The CDR3 coding sequence is TGCGCCAGCAGCCCCCGGACAGAAGCCTACGAGCAGTACTTC. Translated: CASSPRTEAYEQYF.

This sequence joins TRBV18 and TRBJ2-2; D is unclear. Trimming took 3 bases from V and 3 from J, leaving 11 bases between them. Germline-derived CDR1 and CDR2 are KGHSH and LQKENI. This CDR3 is 15 amino acids long. Written as DNA, the CDR3 is TGTGCCAGCTCACCCATTGCGACCTACACCGGGGAGCTGTTTTTT. Translating gives CASSPIATYTGELFF.

This sequence joins TRBV6-2 or TRBV6-3 and TRBJ1-1; possible D gene TRBD1, 5 bases. The CDR3 spans 14 residues. Germline-derived CDR1 and CDR2 are MNHEY and SVGEGT. V lost 2 bases and J 2 bases, leaving 9 bases between the germline ends. CDR3 DNA: TGTGCCAGCAGTTACGACAGTAAAAACACTGAAGCTTTCTTT. Its protein product is CASSYDSKNTEAFF.

V usage is TRBV5-1 and J usage is TRBJ2-3; tentatively, D is TRBD2 (5 bases). The CDR3 is 15 residues long. Germline CDR1 is SGHRS and CDR2 is YFSETQ. V was pared by 5 bases and J by 4 bases, with 17 bases between. This chain's CDR3 is CASRPEPSSADTQYF. CDR3 DNA: TGCGCCAGCAGACCCGAGCCGAGTAGCGCAGATACGCAGTATTTT.

This chain joins TRBV7-6 and TRBJ1-4; D gene uncertain. V lost 3 bases and J 7 bases, leaving 9 bases between the germline ends. Germline V gene sequence: CDR1 SGHVS, CDR2 FNYEAQ. The CDR3 spans 13 residues. The chain's CDR3 is CASSFTTGEKLFF. CDR3 nucleotide sequence: TGTGCCAGCAGCTTCACTACGGGTGAAAAACTGTTTTTT.

This chain uses TRBV6-5 with TRBJ2-7, with TRBD2 matching over 7 bases. The trim removed 6 bases at V and 6 bases at J, leaving 8 bases unmatched. This CDR3 spans 13 amino acids. Per germline, CDR1 MNHEY and CDR2 SVGAGI. This CDR3 reads CASSPLGGTEQYF. The CDR3 coding sequence is TGTGCCAGCAGCCCGTTGGGGGGGACCGAGCAGTACTTC.

The chain couples TRBV11-3 to TRBJ2-5; 9 nucleotides line up with TRBD2. The J segment lost 5 bases and the V segment lost 5 bases, leaving 12 bases of the junction unmatched. CDR1 and CDR2 from the germline V gene are SGHNT and YENEEA. The CDR3 totals 16 residues. Here the CDR3 reads CASSPRGGRELETQYF. The CDR3 coding sequence is TGTGCCAGCAGCCCTCGTGGCGGGAGGGAGTTGGAGACCCAGTACTTC.

A few counts support this clone. The chain is built from TRBV7-6 and TRBJ1-3; TRBD1 is a possible D gene (5 bases). Between the trimmed V and J ends, which lost 5 bases and 4 bases, there was a span of 12 bases. The CDR3 is 14 residues long. Germline CDR1 reads SGHVS; CDR2 reads FNYEAQ. The CDR3 coding sequence is TGTGCCAGCAGCCCCTCAGGGCAAGGAAACACCATATATTTT. It yields the protein CASSPSGQGNTIYF. The variable domain in full, with the rest retrieved from reference TRBV7-6 and TRBJ1-3, is GAGVSQSPRYKVTKRGQDVALRCDPISGHVSLYWYRQALGQGPEFLTYFNYEAQQDKSGLPNDRFSAERPEGSISTLTIQRTEQRDSAMYRCASSPSGQGNTIYFGEGSWLTVV.